These 17 T cell receptor beta chains came from one sample sequenced in a study of blood T cell repertoires in COVID-19. Repertoires were generated with immunoSEQ multiplex PCR, while TCRdb's copy carries only in-frame clones and drops some. Altogether 37,000 or so clones are present, around 85% being singletons, with the ten largest covering approximately 14%. The sequencing sample was made of peripheral blood. These receptors all come from a human donor in a cohort sampled during active COVID-19.

This sequence joins TRBV4-1 and TRBJ1-2; 8 nucleotides align to TRBD1. CDR1 is MGHRA and CDR2 is YSYEKL in the germline V gene. The CDR3 runs 18 residues. The ends lost 4 bases at V and 0 bases at J; junction bases unmatched: 13. DNA for the CDR3: TGCGCCAGCAGCCCAAGGACAGGGAGGTTGGTTGCTAACTATGGCTACACCTTC. Residues: CASSPRTGRLVANYGYTF.

Worth noting for this clone: At one end, the junction sequence differs from germline, possibly due to a read error. The rearrangement joins TRBV7-7 to TRBJ1-4; 8 positions agree with TRBD1. CDR3 length: 16 amino acids. Germline CDR1 and CDR2: SSHAT and FNYEAQ (reference sequence). In DNA, the CDR3 is TGTGCTAGCAGCCATGGACAGGGCAAATCTAATGAAAAACTGTTTTTT. Its protein is CASSHGQGKSNEKLFF. Drawing the rest from reference TRBV7-7 and TRBJ1-4, the complete variable domain is GAGVSQSPRYKVTKRGQDVTLRCDPISSHATLYWYQQALGQGPEFLTYFNYEAQPDKSGLPSDRFSAERPEGSISTLTIQRTEQRDSAMYRCASSHGQGKSNEKLFFGSGTQLSVL.

This clone occurred a few times. The chain carries TRBV5-6 and TRBJ1-4; 7 bases agree with TRBD1. The CDR3 is 15 residues long. Per the germline V gene, CDR1 is SGHDT and CDR2 is YYEEEE. The J segment lost 2 bases and the V segment lost 2 bases, leaving 3 bases of the junction unmatched. The chain's CDR3 is CASSFIGGTNEKLFF. The DNA of the CDR3 is TGTGCCAGCAGCTTCATAGGGGGCACTAATGAAAAACTGTTTTTT. The variable domain in full, with the rest retrieved from reference TRBV5-6 and TRBJ1-4, is DAGVTQSPTHLIKTRGQQVTLRCSPKSGHDTVSWYQQALGQGPQFIFQYYEEEERQRGNFPDRFSGHQFPNYSSELNVNALLLGDSALYLCASSFIGGTNEKLFFGSGTQLSVL.

The genes are TRBV6-4 and TRBJ2-1, with 11 bases aligning to TRBD2. The CDR3 extends over 14 amino acids. CDR1 and CDR2 (germline): MRHNA, SNTAGT. Losses at the gene ends were 6 bases for V and 7 bases for J; bases not matched to a gene: 5. In DNA, the CDR3 is TGTGCCAGCAGGGAACTAGCGGGGGAAAATGAGCAGTTCTTC. Translating gives CASRELAGENEQFF.

The chain joins TRBV5-4 to TRBJ2-3; possibly TRBD1 for D (6 bases). CDR3 length: 17 residues. Germline-derived CDR1 and CDR2 are SGHNT and YYREEE (reference sequence). The ends were cut back, 0 bases at V and 3 bases at J, with 17 bases in the middle. CDR3 sequence (DNA): TGTGCCAGCAGCTTGGCCGTTTTTAGGACAGCTACAGATACGCAGTATTTT. Residues: CASSLAVFRTATDTQYF. Filled out from reference TRBV5-4 and TRBJ2-3, the complete variable domain reads ETGVTQSPTHLIKTRGQQVTLRCSSQSGHNTVSWYQQALGQGPQFIFQYYREEENGRGNFPPRFSGLQFPNYSSELNVNALELDDSALYLCASSLAVFRTATDTQYFGPGTRLTVL.

The V call is TRBV3-1 (or the pseudogene TRBV3-2), the J call TRBJ1-1; 8 bases align to TRBD1. V shed 0 bases and J 4 bases; nucleotides not matched to a gene: 16. The CDR3 has 19 residues. Germline CDR1 is LGHDT and CDR2 is YNNKEL (reference sequence). For the CDR3, the DNA is TGTGCCAGCAGCCAAGAGAATTGGGGCCAGGGGGCTGTCGGCACTGAAGCTTTCTTT. Encoded protein: CASSQENWGQGAVGTEAFF.

The chain uses TRBV20-1 and TRBJ2-7; 10 bases line up with TRBD2. The CDR3 contains 11 residues. The V gene end was trimmed by 8 bases and the J gene end by 5 bases; junction bases not matched to a gene: 3. Per the germline V gene, CDR1 is DFQATT and CDR2 is SNEGSKA (reference sequence). The CDR3 is CSTGTSDEQYF. The CDR3 nucleotides read TGCAGTACCGGGACTAGCGACGAGCAGTACTTC.

The chain combines TRBV2 with TRBJ2-7; TRBD1 might be the D (6 bases). The CDR3 sequence is 14 residues long. V was cut by 9 bases and J by 4 bases, with 19 bases left in between. Looked up from germline, CDR1 is SNHLY and CDR2 is FYNNEI. CDR3 sequence reads: CASSLQGSTYEQYF. The CDR3 coding sequence is TGTGCCAGTTCCCTACAGGGTTCAACTTACGAGCAGTACTTC.

The chain has TRBV6-5 and TRBJ2-1, with TRBD2 matching over 7 bases. CDR1 is MNHEY and CDR2 is SVGAGI in the germline V gene. The CDR3 spans 15 residues. The junction had 5 bases not matched to a gene; V was cut back by 6 bases and J by 0 bases. CDR3 coding DNA: TGTGCCAGCAGGACTAGCCCGAGCTCCTACAATGAGCAGTTCTTC. It encodes CASRTSPSSYNEQFF.

The chain couples TRBV3-1 (or the pseudogene TRBV3-2) to TRBJ1-3; D possibly corresponds to TRBD1 (6 bases). CDR3 length: 15 amino acids. Trimming removed 1 base at V and 2 bases at J, with 9 bases between. The germline gives CDR1 LGHDT, CDR2 YNNKEL (reference sequence). The DNA for the CDR3 is TGTGCCAGCAGCCAAGGCAGGACAGCTGGAAACACCATATATTTT. Translating gives CASSQGRTAGNTIYF.

The chain carries TRBV2 and TRBJ2-3; TRBD2 is a possible D gene (6 bases). This CDR3 spans 14 amino acids. Germline loops: CDR1 SNHLY, CDR2 FYNNEI. Trimming took off 7 bases at V and 4 bases at J, with 15 bases between the two ends. For the CDR3, the DNA is TGTGCCAGCAACGGTCGGCGGGGAGCAGATACGCAGTATTTT. It yields the protein CASNGRRGADTQYF.

The chain carries TRBV24-1 and TRBJ1-5; 8 positions match TRBD1. In germline, CDR1 is KGHDR, CDR2 SFDVKD. This CDR3 comprises 15 residues. J was trimmed by 5 bases and V by 4 bases; bases with no gene match: 6. CDR3 coding DNA: TGTGCCACCAGTGACCCAGGACAGGGCGATCAGCCCCAGCATTTT. It is translated as CATSDPGQGDQPQHF.

The rearrangement uses TRBV6-5 and TRBJ1-2, with 9 nucleotides matching TRBD1. The CDR3 consists of 14 residues. V was clipped by 5 bases and J by 7 bases; unmatched bases: 8. Germline CDR1 reads MNHEY; CDR2 reads SVGAGI. CDR3 in amino acids: CASSRTGVRSGYTF. Here the CDR3 DNA reads TGTGCCAGCAGTAGGACAGGGGTTCGGAGTGGCTACACCTTC.

The chain couples TRBV4-2 to TRBJ1-5; unclear D gene. Germline V CDR1 and CDR2: LGHNA, YNFKEQ. The germline V and J ends were trimmed by 1 base and 4 bases, with 11 bases remaining between them. This CDR3 is built from 15 residues. This CDR3 is CASSQGTGINQPQHF. In DNA form, the CDR3 reads TGTGCCAGCAGCCAAGGAACGGGGATTAATCAGCCCCAGCATTTT.

The V gene is TRBV28, the J gene TRBJ1-4; 7 nucleotides agree with TRBD1. V shed 6 bases and J 7 bases; nucleotides not matched to a gene: 8. The germline V gene encodes CDR1 MDHEN and CDR2 SYDVKM. This CDR3 comprises 14 residues. The CDR3 nucleotides read TGTGCCAGCAGAAAAGGGGGCGTAACTGAAAAACTGTTTTTT. This sequence encodes CASRKGGVTEKLFF.

Comment on this clone: The sample holds other DNA sequences that translate to the same CDR3. The chain joins TRBV9 to TRBJ1-2; 7 nucleotides agree with TRBD1. Germline V gene sequence: CDR1 SGDLS, CDR2 YYNGEE. The CDR3 is made up of 13 amino acids. With 0 bases clipped from V and 5 bases from J, the junction kept 1 base outside the gene matches. CDR3 DNA: TGTGCCAGCAGCGTAGACAGGGGATATGGCTACACCTTC. Translation gives CASSVDRGYGYTF.

This chain connects TRBV3-1 (or the pseudogene TRBV3-2) to TRBJ2-4; TRBD2 matches at 8 bases. The CDR3 length is 12 residues. Germline V lookup: CDR1 LGHDT, CDR2 YNNKEL (reference sequence). Trimming cost V 4 bases and J 15 bases; bases outside gene matches: 8. For the CDR3, the DNA is TGTGCCAGCAGCCCCGGACTAGCAGTAGGGTACTTC. It codes for CASSPGLAVGYF.